The clone carrying this T cell receptor beta chain was observed a few times. Its antigen is unknown. From the 5' RACE reads, TCRdb called clonotypes with MiXCR, one entry per CDR3 protein. The data show approximately 550,000 distinct CDR3 sequences, with around 24% seen just once and about 0.5% held by the top ten. This sample was included in a study of identical twins. The CDR3 contains 13 residues. V dropped 7 bases and J dropped 5; count of bases not matched to a gene: 5. CDR1 and CDR2 (germline): KGHDR, SFDVKD. Study-level points and caveats: Out-of-frame alpha sequences common to twins exhibited an excess of low generation probability. Beta out-of-frame twin sharing showed a weaker excess. The models systematically underestimated how much out-of-frame TCR alpha was shared in monozygotic twins.

Another study also made use of these data, one on yellow fever vaccine responses in identical twins.

The sample was CD4+ T cells sorted from blood. The chain has TRBV24-1 and TRBJ2-5; 8 positions match TRBD2. The source of this sequence is a woman under 30 in good health. CDR3 in DNA: TGTGCCACCAGGCCCGGGGGGGGGGAGACCCAGTACTTC. The encoded protein is CATRPGGGETQYF.